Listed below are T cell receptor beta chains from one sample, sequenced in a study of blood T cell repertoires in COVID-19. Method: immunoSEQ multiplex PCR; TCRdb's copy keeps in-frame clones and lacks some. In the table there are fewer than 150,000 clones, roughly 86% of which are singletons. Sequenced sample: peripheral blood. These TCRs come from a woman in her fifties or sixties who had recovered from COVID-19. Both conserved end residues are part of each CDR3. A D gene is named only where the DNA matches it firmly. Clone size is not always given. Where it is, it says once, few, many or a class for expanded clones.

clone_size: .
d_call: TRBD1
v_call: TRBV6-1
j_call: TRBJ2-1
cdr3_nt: TGTGCCAGCAGTGAAAACAGGGGAGTCTACAATGAGCAGTTCTTC
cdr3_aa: CASSENRGVYNEQFF

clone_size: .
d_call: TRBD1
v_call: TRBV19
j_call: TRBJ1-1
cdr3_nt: TGTGCCAGTAGTTCGACAGGGGAGGTCGGCGGGGAGATGGTTGAAGCTTTCTTT
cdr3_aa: CASSSTGEVGGEMVEAFF

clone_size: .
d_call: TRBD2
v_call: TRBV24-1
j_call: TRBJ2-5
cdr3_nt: TGTGCCACCAGTGAGGGTGTTAGCGGGAGCCAAGAGACCCAGTACTTC
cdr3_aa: CATSEGVSGSQETQYF

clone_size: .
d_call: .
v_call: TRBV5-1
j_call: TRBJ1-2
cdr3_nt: TGCGCCAGCAGCAGATGGACGGGGGGCTACACCTTC
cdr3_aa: CASSRWTGGYTF

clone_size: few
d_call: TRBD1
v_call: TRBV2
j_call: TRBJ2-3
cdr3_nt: TGTGCCAGCACCCAGGACAGGGTTCTCTTGGATACGCAGTATTTT
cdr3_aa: CASTQDRVLLDTQYF

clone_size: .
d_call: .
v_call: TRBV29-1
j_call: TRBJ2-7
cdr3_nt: TGCAGCGTTGCCCCTTCCGAGCAGTACTTC
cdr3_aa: CSVAPSEQYF

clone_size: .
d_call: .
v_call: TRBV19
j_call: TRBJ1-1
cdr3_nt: TGTGCCAGTAGTTTTGATGGACAGTACACTGAAGCTTTCTTT
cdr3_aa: CASSFDGQYTEAFF

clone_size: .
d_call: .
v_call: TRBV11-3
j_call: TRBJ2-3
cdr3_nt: TGTGCCAGCAGGGGGGCCGTAGACATTCCCACAGATACGCAGTATTTT
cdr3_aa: CASRGAVDIPTDTQYF

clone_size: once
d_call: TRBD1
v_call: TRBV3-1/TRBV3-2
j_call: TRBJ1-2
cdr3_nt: TGTGCCAGCAGCCAGGGCTACAGGGGCATCTATGGCTACACCTTC
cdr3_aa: CASSQGYRGIYGYTF

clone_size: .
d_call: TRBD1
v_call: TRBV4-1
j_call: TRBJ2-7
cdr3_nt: TGCGCCAGCAGCCAAGATCGGGGACAGGGGGCCCCTTCCTACGAGCAGTACTTC
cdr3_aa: CASSQDRGQGAPSYEQYF

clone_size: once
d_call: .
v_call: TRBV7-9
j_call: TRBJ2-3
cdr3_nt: TGTGCCAGCAGCTTACGGGGTAGCGGCACAGATACGCAGTATTTT
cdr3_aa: CASSLRGSGTDTQYF